Each of the 11 T cell receptor beta chains below was sequenced from the same sample in a study of cytomegalovirus exposure and HLA in healthy donors. A multiplex PCR was run with 60 Vbeta primers and 13 Jbeta primers. This table comes from immunoSEQ multiplex PCR, and its TCRdb copy is limited to in-frame clones, with some not included. This sample has over 150,000 clones, with around 80% found just once. Sample: PBMCs. These TCRs come from a male donor in good health and CMV-seronegative.

The V gene is TRBV10-1, the J gene TRBJ1-1; no clear D. CDR1 is WNHNN and CDR2 is SYGVQD in the germline V gene (reference sequence). The CDR3 totals 12 residues. With 2 bases removed from V and 6 bases from J, the gap between germline ends came to 7 bases. CDR3 loop: CASSETVSEAFF. CDR3 bases: TGCGCCAGCAGTGAGACGGTTTCTGAAGCTTTCTTT.

This clone showed up just once. V and J are TRBV7-9 and TRBJ2-2; perhaps TRBD1 as D (7 bases). CDR3 length: 16 amino acids. The germline V gene has CDR1 SEHNR and CDR2 FQNEAQ (reference sequence). Trimming removed 5 bases from V and 3 bases from J, with 16 bases in between. The DNA of the CDR3 is TGTGCCAGCAGCCTCAGGGGGGCTTCTGACACCGGGGAGCTGTTTTTT. The encoded protein is CASSLRGASDTGELFF.

V gene TRBV5-4 combines with J gene TRBJ2-2, with D tentatively TRBD1 (6 bases). V gave up 4 bases and J gave up 2 bases, with 15 bases separating them. The CDR3 extends over 16 amino acids. Germline CDR1 reads SGHNT; CDR2 reads YYREEE (reference sequence). The CDR3, as DNA: TGTGCCAGCAGCCCAGCCGGGACAAGAAACACCGGGGAGCTGTTTTTT. Translation: CASSPAGTRNTGELFF.

In this sample, this clone turned up a few times. The rearrangement uses TRBV6-1 and TRBJ1-3; a possible D gene is TRBD1 (5 bases). The V gene's germline CDR1 is MNHNS and CDR2 SASEGT. This CDR3 comprises 16 residues. V shed 2 bases and J shed 0 bases, with 11 bases lying between them. The CDR3 DNA is TGTGCCAGCAGTGAATGGGGCGGAAGCTCTGGAAACACCATATATTTT. This encodes CASSEWGGSSGNTIYF.

The chain employs TRBV7-9 and TRBJ2-1; D may be TRBD1 (5 bases). V shed 1 base and J shed 9 bases, with 13 bases lying between them. From germline, CDR1 is SEHNR and CDR2 FQNEAQ (reference sequence). The CDR3 extends over 14 amino acids. CDR3 protein: CASSLVGVRSEQFF. As DNA, the CDR3 is TGTGCCAGCAGCTTAGTAGGGGTCAGGAGTGAGCAGTTCTTC.

This clone was observed a handful of times. The V call is TRBV25-1, the J call TRBJ1-1; a possible D gene is TRBD1 (6 bases). Trimming pared 5 bases from V and 4 bases from J, leaving 14 bases between. Germline CDR1 is MGHDK and CDR2 is SYGVNS. The CDR3 sequence is 14 residues long. The CDR3 sequence: CASSPTGSRTEAFF. CDR3 sequence (DNA): TGTGCCAGCAGTCCCACAGGGTCTCGCACTGAAGCTTTCTTT.

A few counts support this clone. V is TRBV28 and J is TRBJ2-7; D is perhaps TRBD2 (7 bases). The length of the CDR3 is 13 residues. V was trimmed by 6 bases and J by 4 bases, leaving 13 bases between them. Germline assignment: CDR1 MDHEN and CDR2 SYDVKM. The CDR3: CASRPGGLYEQYF. The CDR3 coding sequence is TGTGCCAGCAGACCCGGGGGGCTATACGAGCAGTACTTC. The full variable domain, in which reference TRBV28 and TRBJ2-7 provide the parts outside the CDR3, is DVKVTQSSRYLVKRTGEKVFLECVQDMDHENMFWYRQDPGLGLRLIYFSYDVKMKEKGDIPEGYSVSREKKERFSLILESASTNQTSMYLCASRPGGLYEQYFGPGTRLTVT.

The chain couples TRBV4-1 to TRBJ1-2; D may be TRBD1 (5 bases). Germline V CDR1 and CDR2: MGHRA, YSYEKL. V dropped 6 bases and J dropped 4 bases, with 24 bases sitting between them. The CDR3 extends over 17 amino acids. The chain's CDR3 is CASSQTRAKGTGYGYTF. As DNA, the CDR3 is TGCGCCAGCAGTCAAACCCGCGCGAAGGGGACTGGCTATGGCTACACCTTC.

The chain has TRBV29-1 and TRBJ2-3; 9 bases map to TRBD1. With 5 bases clipped from V and 0 bases from J, the junction kept 6 bases outside the gene matches. CDR1 is SQVTM and CDR2 is ANQGSEA in the germline V gene. This CDR3 has 15 residues. CDR3 sequence: CSVIRDRASTDTQYF. In DNA form, the CDR3 reads TGCAGCGTTATTAGGGACAGGGCCAGCACAGATACGCAGTATTTT.

The J gene is TRBJ2-7, the V gene TRBV18; D possibly corresponds to TRBD2 (5 bases). Trimming stripped 4 bases from V and 2 bases from J, with 15 bases between. Per germline, CDR1 KGHSH and CDR2 LQKENI. The CDR3 is 15 residues long. CDR3 protein: CASSHRGEYPYEQYF. In DNA form, the CDR3 reads TGTGCCAGCTCACACCGTGGGGAGTATCCCTACGAGCAGTACTTC.

The chain has TRBV2 and TRBJ1-3; TRBD1 agrees at 7 bases. V lost 5 bases to trimming and J lost 2 bases; unmatched junction nucleotides: 6. The CDR3 covers 15 residues. Germline-derived CDR1 and CDR2 are SNHLY and FYNNEI. DNA of the CDR3: TGTGCCAGCAGTACGGACAGGAGCACTGGAAACACCATATATTTT. This codes for CASSTDRSTGNTIYF.